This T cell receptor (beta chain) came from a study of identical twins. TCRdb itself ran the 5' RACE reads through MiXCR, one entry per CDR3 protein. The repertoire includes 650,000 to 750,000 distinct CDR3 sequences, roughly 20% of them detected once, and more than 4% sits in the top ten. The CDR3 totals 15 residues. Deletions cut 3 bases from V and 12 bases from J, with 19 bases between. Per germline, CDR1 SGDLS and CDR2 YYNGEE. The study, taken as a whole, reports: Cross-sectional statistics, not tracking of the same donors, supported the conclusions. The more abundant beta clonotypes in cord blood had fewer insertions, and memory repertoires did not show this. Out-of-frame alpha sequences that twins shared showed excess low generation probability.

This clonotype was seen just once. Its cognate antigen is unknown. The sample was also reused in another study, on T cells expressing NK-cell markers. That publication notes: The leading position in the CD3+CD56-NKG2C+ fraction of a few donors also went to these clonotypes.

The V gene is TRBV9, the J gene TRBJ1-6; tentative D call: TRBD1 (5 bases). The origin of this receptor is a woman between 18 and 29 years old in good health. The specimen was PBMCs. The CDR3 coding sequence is TGTGCCAGCAGCGAGGGACCCACTCTTCATCTACCCCTCCACTTT. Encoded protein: CASSEGPTLHLPLHF. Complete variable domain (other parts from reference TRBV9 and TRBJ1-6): DSGVTQTPKHLITATGQRVTLRCSPRSGDLSVYWYQQSLDQGLQFLIQYYNGEERAKGNILERFSAQQFPDLHSELNLSSLELGDSALYFCASSEGPTLHLPLHFGNGTRLTVT.